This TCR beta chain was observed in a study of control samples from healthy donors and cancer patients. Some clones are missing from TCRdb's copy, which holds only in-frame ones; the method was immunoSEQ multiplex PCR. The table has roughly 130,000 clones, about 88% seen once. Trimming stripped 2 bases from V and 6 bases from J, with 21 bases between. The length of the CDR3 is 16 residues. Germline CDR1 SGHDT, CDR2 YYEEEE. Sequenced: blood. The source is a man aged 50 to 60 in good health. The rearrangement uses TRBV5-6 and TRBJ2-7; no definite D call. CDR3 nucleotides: TGTGCCAGCAGCTTCACCCCCCGTGACCCTTTGATCGAGCAGTACTTC. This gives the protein CASSFTPRDPLIEQYF.